Reported below is one T cell receptor beta chain. Its antigen is currently not known. No much larger clonotype is one base removed from it; base qualities were not supplied. Another Seattle source contributed samples from volunteer blood donors who had recovered from COVID-19. Each collaborating institution followed its own protocols to collect whole blood in K2EDTA tubes. For TCRbeta analysis, collaborator samples were shipped as frozen whole blood, as isolated PBMCs, or as DNA extracted from either sample type. TCRbeta CDR3 regions were amplified from genomic DNA using the immunoSEQ Assay, a bias-controlled multiplex PCR. Turning to the authors' computational methods: The number of nucleated cells in each sample was estimated by amplification of reference gene primers within the assay. To quantify the absolute abundance of each unique TCRbeta CDR3 rearrangement, sequence reads were collapsed and filtered. For each sample, productive Simpson clonality was calculated by taking the square root of Simpson's diversity index across productive rearrangements. The source is immuneACCESS, and TCRdb retained only in-frame sequences with V and J called. Part of the clones is not carried over; for the studies checked, unresolved V genes explain less than half of this, and the remainder is unexplained. The DNA gave D and trimming, while V, J and clone size come from that table. The sample includes some 240,000 clones, with roughly 89% observed a single time. Together, the top ten hold around 4.6% of the sample.

This entry comes from a study of blood T cell repertoires in COVID-19 (dated by TCRdb to about 2020). A note on the overall study: Samples from collaborators originated in the United States, Italy and Spain and spanned both the acute and convalescent phases of COVID-19. HLA class I and class II types, where available, came from metadata supplied by the sample provider rather than from assay-based typing. A de-identified subject ID, COVID-19 status, age in years and sex were almost always included in the sample metadata. Samples were obtained from the ongoing ImmuneRACE study (first 160 participants) and from over a thousand subjects provided by 6 global collaborators. The repertoires were released in a freely available public database intended as a resource for research on the immune response to SARS-CoV-2. The material from the prospective study consisted of cDNA or gDNA derived from T cells, B-cell-depleted T cells, or PBMCs. The dataset comprised deeply sampled blood TCRbeta repertoires from subjects exposed to, actively infected with, or recovered from COVID-19. What the research found in general, with its limitations: Clinical and demographic metadata were provided uncurated, with the amount varying by source and participant.

V gives up 4 bases and J gives up 10 bases, and the segment between their germline ends measures 14 bases. The CDR3 runs 13 amino acids, cysteine and phenylalanine included. Here the CDR3 DNA is all that survives: 39 bases in frame from base 1. CDR1 SNHLY and CDR2 FYNNEI are derived from the germline V gene. Sequencing was performed on peripheral blood. This receptor was identified in a woman aged 40 to 55 who had recovered from COVID-19. The V and J segments used are TRBV2 and TRBJ2-1; the D gene is perhaps TRBD2, on 7 matching bases. The CDR3 sequence is CASSVGGAGEQFF. The nucleotide sequence is given as TGTGCCAGCAGTGTAGGGGGGGCAGGGGAGCAGTTCTTC.